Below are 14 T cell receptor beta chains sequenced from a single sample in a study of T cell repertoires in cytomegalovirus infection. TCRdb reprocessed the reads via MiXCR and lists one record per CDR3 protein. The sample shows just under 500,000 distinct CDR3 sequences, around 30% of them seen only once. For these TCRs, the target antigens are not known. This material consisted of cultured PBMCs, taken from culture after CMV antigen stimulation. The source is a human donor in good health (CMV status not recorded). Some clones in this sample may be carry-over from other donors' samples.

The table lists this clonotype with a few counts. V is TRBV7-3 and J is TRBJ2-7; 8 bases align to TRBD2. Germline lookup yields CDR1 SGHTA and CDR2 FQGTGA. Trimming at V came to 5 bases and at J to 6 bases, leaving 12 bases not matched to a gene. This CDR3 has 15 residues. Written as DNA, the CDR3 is TGTGCCAGCAGCCCTATAGGACTAGCAGGAGGCGAGCAGTACGTC. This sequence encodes CASSPIGLAGGEQYV.

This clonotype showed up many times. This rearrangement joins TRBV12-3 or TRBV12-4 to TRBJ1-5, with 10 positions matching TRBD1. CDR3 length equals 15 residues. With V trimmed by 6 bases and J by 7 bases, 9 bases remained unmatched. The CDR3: CASSPDRGPWQPQHF. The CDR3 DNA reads TGTGCCAGCAGCCCCGACAGGGGGCCATGGCAGCCCCAGCATTTT.

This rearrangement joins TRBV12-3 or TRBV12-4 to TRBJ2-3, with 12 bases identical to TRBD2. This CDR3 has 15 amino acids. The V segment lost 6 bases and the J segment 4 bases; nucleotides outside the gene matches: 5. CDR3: CASSTTSGGPDTQYF. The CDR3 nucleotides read TGTGCCAGCAGCACGACTAGCGGGGGCCCAGATACGCAGTATTTT.

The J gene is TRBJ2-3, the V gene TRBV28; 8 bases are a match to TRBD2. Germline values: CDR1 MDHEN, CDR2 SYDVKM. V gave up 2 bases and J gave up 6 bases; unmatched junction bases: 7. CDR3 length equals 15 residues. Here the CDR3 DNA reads TGTGCCAGCAGTTTACTAGCGGGTCTGGCGGATACGCAGTATTTT. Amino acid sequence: CASSLLAGLADTQYF.

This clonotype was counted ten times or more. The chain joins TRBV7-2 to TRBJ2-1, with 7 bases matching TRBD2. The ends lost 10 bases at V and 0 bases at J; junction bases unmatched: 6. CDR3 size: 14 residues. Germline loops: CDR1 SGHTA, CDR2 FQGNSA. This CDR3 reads CATSGLSSYNEQFF. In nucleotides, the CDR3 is TGTGCCACTTCGGGACTAAGCTCCTACAATGAGCAGTTCTTC.

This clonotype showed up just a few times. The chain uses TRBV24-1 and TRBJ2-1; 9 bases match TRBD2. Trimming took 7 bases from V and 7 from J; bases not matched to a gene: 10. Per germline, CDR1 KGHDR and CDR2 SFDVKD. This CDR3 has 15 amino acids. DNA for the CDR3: TGTGCCACCAGCGGACCTAGCGGGATATTTAATGAGCAGTTCTTC. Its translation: CATSGPSGIFNEQFF.

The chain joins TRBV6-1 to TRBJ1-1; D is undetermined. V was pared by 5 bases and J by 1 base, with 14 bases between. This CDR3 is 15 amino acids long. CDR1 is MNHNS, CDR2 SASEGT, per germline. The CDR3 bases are TGTGCCAGCAGTTATACCAGCATTGGGAACACTGAAGCTTTCTTT. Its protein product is CASSYTSIGNTEAFF.

CDR3 in amino acids: CSAREGLDQPQHF. CDR3 sequence (DNA): TGCAGTGCTAGAGAGGGCCTCGATCAGCCCCAGCATTTT. The V gene is TRBV20-1, the J gene TRBJ1-5; no definite D call. Trimming took off 0 bases at V and 5 bases at J, with 8 bases between the two ends. The CDR3 runs 13 residues. Germline V lookup: CDR1 DFQATT, CDR2 SNEGSKA (reference sequence).

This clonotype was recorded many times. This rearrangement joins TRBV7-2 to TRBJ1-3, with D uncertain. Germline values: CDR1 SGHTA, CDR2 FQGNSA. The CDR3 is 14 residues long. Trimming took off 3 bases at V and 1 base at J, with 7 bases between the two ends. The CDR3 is CASSLRESGNTIYF. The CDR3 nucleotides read TGTGCCAGCAGCTTGCGGGAGTCTGGAAACACCATATATTTT.

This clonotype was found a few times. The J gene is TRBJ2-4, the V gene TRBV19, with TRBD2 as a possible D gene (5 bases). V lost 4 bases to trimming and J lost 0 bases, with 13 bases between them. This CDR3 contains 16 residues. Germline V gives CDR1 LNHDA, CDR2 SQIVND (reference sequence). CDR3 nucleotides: TGTGCCAGTAGTAGCGGGCCCGGGAAAGCCAAAAACATTCAGTACTTC. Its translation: CASSSGPGKAKNIQYF.

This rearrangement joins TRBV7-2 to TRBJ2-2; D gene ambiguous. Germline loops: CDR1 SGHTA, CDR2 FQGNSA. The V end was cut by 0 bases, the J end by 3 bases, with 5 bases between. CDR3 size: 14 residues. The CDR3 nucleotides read TGTGCCAGCAGCTTAGCGCCTCACACCGGGGAGCTGTTTTTT. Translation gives CASSLAPHTGELFF.

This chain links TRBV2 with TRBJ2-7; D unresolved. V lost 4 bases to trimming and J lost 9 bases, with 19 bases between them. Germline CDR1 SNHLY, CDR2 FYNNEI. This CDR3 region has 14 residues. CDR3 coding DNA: TGTGCCAGCAGTGTTATACTAACCGTCGTAGGGCAGTACTTC. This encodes CASSVILTVVGQYF.

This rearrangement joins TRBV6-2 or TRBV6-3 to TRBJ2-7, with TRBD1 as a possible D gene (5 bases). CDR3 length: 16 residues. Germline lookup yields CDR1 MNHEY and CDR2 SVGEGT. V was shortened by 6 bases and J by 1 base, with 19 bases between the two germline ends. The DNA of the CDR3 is TGTGCCAGCAGCTCACGAGCCTTCGACAGTTCCTACGAGCAGTACTTC. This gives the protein CASSSRAFDSSYEQYF.

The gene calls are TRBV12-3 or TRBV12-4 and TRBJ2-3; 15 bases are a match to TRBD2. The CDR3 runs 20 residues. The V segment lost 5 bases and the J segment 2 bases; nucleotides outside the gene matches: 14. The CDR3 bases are TGTGCCAGCAGTCCAAGAGGACTAGCGGGAGGGACAATACTCACAGATACGCAGTATTTT. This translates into CASSPRGLAGGTILTDTQYF.